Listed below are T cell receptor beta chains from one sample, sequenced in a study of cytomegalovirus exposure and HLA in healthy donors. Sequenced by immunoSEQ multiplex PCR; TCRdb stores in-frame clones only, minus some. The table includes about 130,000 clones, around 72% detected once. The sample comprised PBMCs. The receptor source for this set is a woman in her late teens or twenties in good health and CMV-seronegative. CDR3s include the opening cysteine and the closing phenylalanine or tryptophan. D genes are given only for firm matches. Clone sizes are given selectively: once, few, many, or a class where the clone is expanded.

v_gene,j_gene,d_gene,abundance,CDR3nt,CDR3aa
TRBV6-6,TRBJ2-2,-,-,TGTGCCAGCAGTACCTCAAGCTTAACCACCGGGGAGCTGTTTTTT,CASSTSSLTTGELFF
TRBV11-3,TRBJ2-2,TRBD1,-,TGTGCCAGCAGCTGGGCGGGACAGGGGAGTACCGGGGAGCTGTTTTTT,CASSWAGQGSTGELFF
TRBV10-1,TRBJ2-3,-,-,TGCGCCAGCAGTGTTGGAGATACAGATACGCAGTATTTT,CASSVGDTDTQYF
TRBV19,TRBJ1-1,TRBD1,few,TGTGCCAGTACCAGGGGGGTCGAGAACACTGAAGCTTTCTTT,CASTRGVENTEAFF
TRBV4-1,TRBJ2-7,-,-,TGCGCCAGCAGCCAAGGTCTCCGGGGAGACGAGCAGTACTTC,CASSQGLRGDEQYF
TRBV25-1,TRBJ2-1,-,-,TGTGCCAGCAGTGAATATGGGGAGTACCATGAGCAGTTCTTC,CASSEYGEYHEQFF
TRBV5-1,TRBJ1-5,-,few,TGCGCCAGCAGCTTTACGGGCAATCAGCCCCAGCATTTT,CASSFTGNQPQHF
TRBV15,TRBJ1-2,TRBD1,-,TGTGCCACCAGCAGAGATGGGGGGACAGGGTATGCTGGCTACACCTTC,CATSRDGGTGYAGYTF
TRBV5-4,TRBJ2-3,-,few,TGTGCCAGCAGAACAGGGATCACAGATACGCAGTATTTT,CASRTGITDTQYF
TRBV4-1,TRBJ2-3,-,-,TGCGCCAGCAGCCGGCAGGCAGGGGGGAGCACAGATACGCAGTATTTT,CASSRQAGGSTDTQYF
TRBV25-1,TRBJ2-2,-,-,TGTGCCAGCAGTGAATCGGGAAGCCTAGGGGGGGAGCTGTTTTTT,CASSESGSLGGELFF
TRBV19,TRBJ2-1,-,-,TGTGCCAGCCACACGCCCAGGAGCGGAAACAATGAGCAGTTCTTC,CASHTPRSGNNEQFF
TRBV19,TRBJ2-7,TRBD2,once,TGTGCCAGTAGTATCGGGAGGGGAGTAGGCGAGCAGTACTTC,CASSIGRGVGEQYF
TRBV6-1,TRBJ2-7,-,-,TGTGCCAGCAGCCTAGGAACCTATGAAAACGAGCAGTACTTC,CASSLGTYENEQYF
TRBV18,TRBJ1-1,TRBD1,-,TGTGCCAGCTCACCACCAGGGGGCGTGGGCGACTTT,CASSPPGGVGDF
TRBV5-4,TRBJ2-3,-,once,TGTGCCACACAAGGAGCACGCACAGATACGCAGTATTTT,CATQGARTDTQYF
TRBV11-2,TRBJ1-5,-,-,TGTGCCAGCAGCGCTACCCTCCAGCCCCAGCATTTT,CASSATLQPQHF
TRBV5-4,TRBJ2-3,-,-,TGTGCCAGCAGCTTGGCCGGTGGAGATACGCAGTATTTT,CASSLAGGDTQYF
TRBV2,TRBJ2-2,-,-,TGTGCCAGCAGTGAACTAACCGGGGAGCTGTTTTTT,CASSELTGELFF
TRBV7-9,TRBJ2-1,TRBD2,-,TGTGCCAGCAGCTCTTACGGAGGATTAGCGGGAGATCGCAATGAGCAGTTCTTC,CASSSYGGLAGDRNEQFF
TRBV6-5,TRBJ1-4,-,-,TGTGCCAGCAGTCGGGACAACGCGGGTGGGGAACTGTTTTTT,CASSRDNAGGELFF
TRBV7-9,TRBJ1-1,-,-,TGTGCCAGCAGAGGTGGGGGGGGGAACACTGAAGCTTTCTTT,CASRGGGGNTEAFF
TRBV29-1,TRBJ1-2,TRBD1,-,TGCATCATCCGACAGGGTTCTGGCTACACCTTC,CIIRQGSGYTF
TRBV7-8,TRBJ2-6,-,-,TGTGCCAGCAGCTTAACGGCTGGGGCCAACGTCCTGACTTTC,CASSLTAGANVLTF
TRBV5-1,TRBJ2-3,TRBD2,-,TGCGCCAGCAGCTTGCAAGCGGGAGGGAGGACAGATACGCAGTATTTT,CASSLQAGGRTDTQYF